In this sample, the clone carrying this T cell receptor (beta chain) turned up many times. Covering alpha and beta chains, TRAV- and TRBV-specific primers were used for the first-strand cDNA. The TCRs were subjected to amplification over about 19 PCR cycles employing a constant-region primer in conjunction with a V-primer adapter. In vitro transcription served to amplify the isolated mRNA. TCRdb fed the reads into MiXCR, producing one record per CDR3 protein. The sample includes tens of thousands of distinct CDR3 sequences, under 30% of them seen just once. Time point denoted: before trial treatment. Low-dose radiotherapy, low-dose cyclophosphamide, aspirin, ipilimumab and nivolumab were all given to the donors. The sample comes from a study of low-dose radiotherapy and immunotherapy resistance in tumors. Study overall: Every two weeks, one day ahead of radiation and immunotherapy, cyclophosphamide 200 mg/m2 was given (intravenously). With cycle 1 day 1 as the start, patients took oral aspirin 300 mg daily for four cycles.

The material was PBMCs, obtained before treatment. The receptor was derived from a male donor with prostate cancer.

CDR3 in amino acids: CASSFREGDTQYF. In DNA form, the CDR3 reads TGTGCCAGCAGCTTCAGGGAAGGAGATACGCAGTATTTT. V gene TRBV7-3 combines with J gene TRBJ2-3, with D possibly TRBD1 on 5 matching bases. Trimming removed 3 bases from V and 5 bases from J, with 9 bases in between. CDR1 SGHTA and CDR2 FQGTGA come from the germline V gene. The CDR3 spans 13 residues.